Below, 16 T cell receptor beta chains from the same sample are listed, as sequenced in a study of T cells in Graves' hyperthyroidism and ophthalmopathy. Amplified regions were TCR beta CDR3 sequences from RNA transcripts. In the first-round RT-PCR of the TCR CDR3, the HTBI primer set was used. MiXCR was run by TCRdb on the multiplex PCR reads, yielding one entry per CDR3 protein. Of approximately 250,000 distinct CDR3 sequences listed, more than 20% are singletons. Sequencing was performed on blood. These receptors originate from a woman in her forties with Graves' ophthalmopathy.

Many counts were recorded for this clonotype. V usage is TRBV29-1 and J usage is TRBJ2-7, with a tentative D call TRBD1 (6 bases). Germline CDR1 SQVTM, CDR2 ANQGSEA. V gave up 0 bases and J gave up 2 bases, with 11 bases separating them. There are 14 residues in the CDR3. In DNA form, the CDR3 reads TGCAGCGTTGAAGATAGACAGGAAACCTACGAGCAGTACTTC. This gives the protein CSVEDRQETYEQYF.

The chain carries TRBV19 and TRBJ1-1; D call uncertain. The CDR3 totals 11 residues. Trimming stripped 7 bases from V and 5 bases from J, with 8 bases between. Per germline, CDR1 LNHDA and CDR2 SQIVND (reference sequence). The CDR3 bases are TGTGCCAGTATTTTTGGGACTGAAGCTTTCTTT. It translates to CASIFGTEAFF. Based on the CDR3 plus reference TRBV19 and TRBJ1-1, the full variable domain is DGGITQSPKYLFRKEGQNVTLSCEQNLNHDAMYWYRQDPGQGLRLIYYSQIVNDFQKGDIAEGYSVSREKKESFPLTVTSAQKNPTAFYLCASIFGTEAFFGQGTRLTVV.

The sample holds many counts of this clonotype. CDR3 DNA sequence: TGTGCCAGCAGTGAACTGGGACAGGGGAGGAATGGCTACACCTTC. The encoded protein is CASSELGQGRNGYTF. The chain combines TRBV25-1 with TRBJ1-2; 10 nucleotides align to TRBD1. J gave up 6 bases and V 2 bases, and 6 bases lay outside the gene matches. This CDR3 region has 15 residues. Germline assignment: CDR1 MGHDK and CDR2 SYGVNS.

At least ten counts were recorded for this clonotype. The chain couples TRBV27 to TRBJ2-5; 12 bases match TRBD2. J lost 4 bases, V lost 3 bases, and 6 bases had no gene match. CDR1 MNHEY and CDR2 SMNVEV come from the germline V gene (reference sequence). This CDR3 has 16 amino acids. The chain's CDR3 is CASSLTSGSLGETQYF. DNA for the CDR3: TGTGCCAGCAGTTTGACTAGCGGGAGTTTAGGAGAGACCCAGTACTTC.

The V call is TRBV12-3 or TRBV12-4, the J call TRBJ2-5; TRBD2 is a possible D gene (5 bases). CDR3 size: 13 residues. V shed 5 bases and J shed 7 bases, with 14 bases lying between them. The CDR3 loop is CASSPARGGTQYF. The CDR3 coding sequence is TGTGCCAGCAGTCCTGCCCGGGGTGGGACCCAGTACTTC.

This clonotype was seen at least ten times. The J gene is TRBJ1-5, the V gene TRBV12-3 or TRBV12-4; tentative D call: TRBD1 (6 bases). V was shortened by 3 bases and J by 5 bases, with 17 bases between the two germline ends. The CDR3 runs 16 residues. The CDR3 sequence: CASSFNLQAGDQPQHF. CDR3 DNA: TGTGCCAGCAGTTTTAATTTACAGGCAGGGGATCAGCCCCAGCATTTT.

Many counts were recorded for this clonotype. The J gene is TRBJ2-7, the V gene TRBV4-1; D perhaps matches TRBD1 (5 bases). This CDR3 is 15 amino acids long. Germline-derived CDR1 and CDR2 are MGHRA and YSYEKL. V lost 1 base, J lost 4 bases, and 14 bases lay in between. CDR3 loop: CASSQGAGHPYEQYF. CDR3 bases: TGCGCCAGCAGCCAAGGGGCAGGGCACCCTTACGAGCAGTACTTC.

The sample holds a few counts of this clonotype. V is TRBV11-2 and J is TRBJ2-7; weak D call: TRBD1 (6 bases). Deletions cut 0 bases from V and 5 bases from J, with 11 bases between. Germline assignment: CDR1 SGHAT and CDR2 FQNNGV. The CDR3 has 14 residues. CDR3: CASSLDPGADEQYF. The CDR3 DNA sequence: TGTGCCAGCAGCTTAGATCCAGGGGCGGACGAGCAGTACTTC.

This clonotype has a count of ten or more. The chain is built from TRBV30 and TRBJ2-7; D is possibly TRBD2 (5 bases). Germline CDR1 and CDR2: GTSNPN and SVGIG (reference sequence). V lost 5 bases and J 9 bases, leaving 14 bases between the germline ends. CDR3 length: 11 residues. CDR3 loop: CAWALASGQYF. In DNA, the CDR3 is TGTGCCTGGGCCTTAGCGAGTGGGCAGTACTTC. The variable domain in full, with the rest retrieved from reference TRBV30 and TRBJ2-7, is SQTIHQWPATLVQPVGSPLSLECTVEGTSNPNLYWYRQAAGRGLQLLFYSVGIGQISSEVPQNLSASRPQDRQFILSSKKLLLSDSGFYLCAWALASGQYFGPGTRLTVT.

This clonotype was seen repeatedly, ten times or more. Here the CDR3 DNA reads TGTGCCAGCAGCCCCCGCGAAGGGCGGCCTGAAGCTTTCTTT. It yields the protein CASSPREGRPEAFF. V gene TRBV7-6 combines with J gene TRBJ1-1; D is unclear. With 5 bases removed from V and 6 bases from J, the gap between germline ends came to 16 bases. Germline V gives CDR1 SGHVS, CDR2 FNYEAQ. The CDR3 has 14 residues.

A few counts support this clonotype. This chain connects TRBV28 to TRBJ1-4; D is possibly TRBD1 (5 bases). The CDR3 is made up of 14 amino acids. V dropped 3 bases and J dropped 6 bases, with 11 bases sitting between them. Germline V lookup: CDR1 MDHEN, CDR2 SYDVKM. CDR3 region: CASSFGGVDEKLFF. The CDR3, as DNA: TGTGCCAGCAGTTTTGGGGGGGTGGATGAAAAACTGTTTTTT.

This clonotype was counted a few times. The genes are TRBV20-1 and TRBJ2-7; D perhaps matches TRBD2 (6 bases). This CDR3 is built from 11 residues. CDR1 DFQATT and CDR2 SNEGSKA come from the germline V gene (reference sequence). V was pared by 7 bases and J by 5 bases, with 12 bases between. The CDR3, as DNA: TGCAGTGGACTAGTTCAGGACGAGCAGTACTTC. Residues: CSGLVQDEQYF.

This clonotype was seen at least ten times. The CDR3 region is CATSRLRGSYEQYF. The CDR3 DNA is TGTGCCACCAGCAGACTGAGGGGCTCCTACGAGCAGTACTTC. The chain recombines TRBV15 with TRBJ2-7; TRBD1 or TRBD2 may be the D gene (5 bases each). Looked up from germline, CDR1 is LNHNV and CDR2 is YYDKDF (reference sequence). The V and J ends lost 2 bases and 0 bases respectively, with 8 bases between them. This CDR3 region has 14 residues.

The table lists this clonotype with many counts. The chain uses TRBV12-3 or TRBV12-4 and TRBJ2-7, with TRBD2 identical over 9 bases. V dropped 3 bases and J dropped 4; count of bases not matched to a gene: 4. The CDR3 covers 14 residues. CDR3 bases: TGTGCCAGCAGTTTTTCAGCGGGAGGATACGAGCAGTACTTC. This sequence encodes CASSFSAGGYEQYF.

This clonotype has at least ten counts. The chain recombines TRBV5-6 with TRBJ1-2, with 8 bases identical to TRBD1. CDR3 size: 14 residues. Per germline, CDR1 SGHDT and CDR2 YYEEEE. With 3 bases clipped from V and 6 bases from J, the junction kept 7 bases outside the gene matches. The CDR3 DNA is TGTGCCAGCAGCTGGACAGGGCGGACGGATGGCTACACCTTC. Translated, it gives CASSWTGRTDGYTF.

The rearrangement uses TRBV28 and TRBJ2-2; 9 bases line up with TRBD2. Germline CDR1 is MDHEN and CDR2 is SYDVKM. The CDR3 is 14 amino acids. Unmatched junction bases numbered 3, after V lost 4 bases and J lost 6 bases. The CDR3 loop reads CASSWTSVPGELFF. CDR3 DNA: TGTGCCAGCAGTTGGACTAGCGTACCCGGGGAGCTGTTTTTT.